Sequencing of this T cell receptor beta chain was carried out in a study of T cell responses to AZD1222 COVID-19 vaccine. Study-level points and caveats: Clonal diversity may have been underestimated, and the donors were mostly white British, with more females than males. Spike-wide vaccine-associated CD4 TCRs dominated at 160-218 and 743-854.

Assay: immunoSEQ multiplex PCR; the TCRdb copy retains only in-frame clones and omits some. The sample records under 200,000 clones, approximately 90% being singletons. A note on this clone: Antigen specificity is unknown.

Germline CDR1 and CDR2: LNHDA and SQIVND (reference sequence). V dropped 7 bases and J dropped 10 bases, with 16 bases sitting between them. The CDR3 spans 12 residues. This receptor was obtained from an adult who received the MenACWY meningococcal vaccine as a control. The gene calls are TRBV19 and TRBJ1-1; the D is unclear. This material consisted of peripheral blood, taken 28 days after the second dose of the MenACWY control vaccine. CDR3 residues: CASITKSSGAFF. CDR3 sequence (DNA): TGTGCCAGTATTACCAAGAGCTCCGGAGCTTTCTTT.